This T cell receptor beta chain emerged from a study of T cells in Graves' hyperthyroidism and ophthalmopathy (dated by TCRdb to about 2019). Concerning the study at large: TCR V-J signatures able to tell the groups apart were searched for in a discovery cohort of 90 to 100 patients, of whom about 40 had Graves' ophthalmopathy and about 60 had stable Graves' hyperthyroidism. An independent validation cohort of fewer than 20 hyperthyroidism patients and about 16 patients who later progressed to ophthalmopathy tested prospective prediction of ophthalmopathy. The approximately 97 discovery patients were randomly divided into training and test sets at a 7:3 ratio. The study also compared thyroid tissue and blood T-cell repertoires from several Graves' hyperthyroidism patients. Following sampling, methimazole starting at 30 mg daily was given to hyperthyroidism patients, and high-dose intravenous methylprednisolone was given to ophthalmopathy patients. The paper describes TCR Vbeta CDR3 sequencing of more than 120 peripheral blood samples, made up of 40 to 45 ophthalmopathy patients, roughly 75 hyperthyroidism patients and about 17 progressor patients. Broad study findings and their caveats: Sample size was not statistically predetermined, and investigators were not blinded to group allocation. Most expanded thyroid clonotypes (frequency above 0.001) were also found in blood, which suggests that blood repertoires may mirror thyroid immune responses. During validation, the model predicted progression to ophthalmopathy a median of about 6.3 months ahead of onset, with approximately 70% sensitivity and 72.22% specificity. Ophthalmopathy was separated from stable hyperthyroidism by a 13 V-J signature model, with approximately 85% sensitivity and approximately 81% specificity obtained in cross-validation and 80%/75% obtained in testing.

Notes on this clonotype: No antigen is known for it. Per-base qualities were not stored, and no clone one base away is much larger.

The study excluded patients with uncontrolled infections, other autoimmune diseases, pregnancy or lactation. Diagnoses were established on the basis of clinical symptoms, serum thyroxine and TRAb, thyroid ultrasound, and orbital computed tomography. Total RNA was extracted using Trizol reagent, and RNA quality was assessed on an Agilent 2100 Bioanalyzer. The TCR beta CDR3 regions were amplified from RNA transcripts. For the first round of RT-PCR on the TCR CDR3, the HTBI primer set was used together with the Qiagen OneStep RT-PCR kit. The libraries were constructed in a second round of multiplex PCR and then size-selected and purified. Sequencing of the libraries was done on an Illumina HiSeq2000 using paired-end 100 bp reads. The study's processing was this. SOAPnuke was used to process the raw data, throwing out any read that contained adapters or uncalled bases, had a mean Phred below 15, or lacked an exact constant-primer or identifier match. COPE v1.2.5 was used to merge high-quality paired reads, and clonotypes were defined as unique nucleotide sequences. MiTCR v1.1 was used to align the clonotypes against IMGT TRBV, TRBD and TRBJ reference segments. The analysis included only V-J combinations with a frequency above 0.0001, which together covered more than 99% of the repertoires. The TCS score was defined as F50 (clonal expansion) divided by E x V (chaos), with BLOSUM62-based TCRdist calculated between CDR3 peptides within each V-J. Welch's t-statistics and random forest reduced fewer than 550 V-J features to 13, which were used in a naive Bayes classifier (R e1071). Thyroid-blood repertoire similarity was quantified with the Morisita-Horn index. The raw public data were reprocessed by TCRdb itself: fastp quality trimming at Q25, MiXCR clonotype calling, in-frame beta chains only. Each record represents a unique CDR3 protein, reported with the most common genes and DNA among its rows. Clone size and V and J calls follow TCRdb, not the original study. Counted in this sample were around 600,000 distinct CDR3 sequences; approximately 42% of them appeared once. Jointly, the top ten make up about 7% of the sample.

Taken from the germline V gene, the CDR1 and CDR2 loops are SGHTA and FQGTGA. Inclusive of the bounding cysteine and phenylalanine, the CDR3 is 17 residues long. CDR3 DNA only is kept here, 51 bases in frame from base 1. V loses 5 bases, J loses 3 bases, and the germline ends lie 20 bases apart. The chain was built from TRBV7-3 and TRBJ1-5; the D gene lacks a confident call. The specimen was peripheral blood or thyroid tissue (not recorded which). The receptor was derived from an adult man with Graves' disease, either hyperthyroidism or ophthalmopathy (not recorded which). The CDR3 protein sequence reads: CASSPYSRPGLNQPQHF. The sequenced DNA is TGTGCCAGCAGCCCATATTCCAGGCCCGGGCTCAATCAGCCCCAGCATTTT.